The clone carrying this TCR beta chain was seen repeatedly, ten times or more. The target antigen is unknown. 5'-RACE, quantitative and with molecular barcodes, yielded the TCR beta libraries. TCRdb independently ran MiXCR on the 5' RACE reads; one entry per CDR3 protein. This sample has some 240,000 distinct CDR3 sequences, with 7.5% to 9% found just once. The sample belongs to a study of CD8 T cells in ankylosing spondylitis. General study results and limits: Clones linked to disease, bearing a CD8+ phenotype, were relatively rare in peripheral blood.

The V and J ends lost 4 bases and 0 bases, in that order; junction bases with no gene match: 7. Germline V gene lookup returns CDR1 SGHRS and CDR2 YFSETQ. The CDR3 totals 15 residues. The sequencing sample was made of blood, either unsorted or a sorted T cell fraction (not recorded which). The chain is built from TRBV5-1 and TRBJ2-7, with TRBD1 identical over 7 bases. This receptor was obtained from a male donor with ankylosing spondylitis or in good health (not recorded which). The CDR3 here is CASSVTGQSSYEQYF. As DNA, the CDR3 is TGCGCCAGCAGCGTGACGGGACAGAGCTCCTACGAGCAGTACTTC.